Detailed here is one TCR beta chain. It has no known antigen specificity. No per-base quality is available; no much larger clone lies one base away. These data originate in a study of post-analysis software for immune sequencing data (dated by TCRdb to about 2015). Regarding the research as a whole: Recorded disease courses included relapsing-remitting, secondary progressive and progressive-relapsing multiple sclerosis, with some patients lacking subtype annotation. A subset of samples was prepared in parallel using single-end sample barcoding, then pooled and co-amplified after Illumina adapter ligation. The patient repertoires were compared against about a dozen previously published healthy control repertoires obtained from donors aged 6 to 25 years. The paper's findings and limits, for the study overall: Multiple sclerosis patients had significantly lower normalized Chao1 diversity than controls, a result that suggests substantial peripheral T-cell clonal expansion. The control group was slightly older than the multiple sclerosis patient group. Significantly higher frequencies in patients than in controls were found for roughly 5 TRBV segments, including TRBV5-6, TRBV5-1 and TRBV20-1. Direct clustering with F measure revealed strong co-clustering of samples prepared in the same batch, which led to a batch-effect correction.

Libraries were made using PCR. These reads were obtained on an Illumina HiSeq 2500. To reduce PCR and sequencing biases, unique molecular identifiers were incorporated into the TCR beta cDNA libraries. Some 500,000 cDNA molecules were obtained for every 1 to 10 million input T cells, so each molecule roughly corresponded to one T cell. The same protocol used for the earlier healthy control dataset was applied to prepare and sequence the patient libraries. Within a given batch, samples were prepared together, multiplexed and sequenced on the same HiSeq lane. The authors' analysis ran thus. MIGEC handled the raw barcoded reads, throwing out single-read molecular identifier groups before consensus assembly and CDR3 extraction. Clonotype tables were post-analysed with VDJtools, and diversity was normalized by down-sampling all datasets to the smallest sample size. In repertoire overlap clustering, CDR3 amino acid sequences, but not nucleotide sequences, were matched to correct batch-related cross-sample contamination. The public sequencing data were trimmed at Q25 with fastp and processed into clonotypes with MiXCR by TCRdb, which kept only in-frame beta chains. Entries that share a CDR3 protein sequence are merged under the most common genes and DNA. The V and J calls were determined by TCRdb, not by the authors. This sample has 800,000 to 950,000 distinct CDR3 sequences in its table, and roughly half of those were observed once. Under 6% of the sample is in the top ten clones.

Trimming at the junction amounts to 7 bases on V and 3 bases on J, and the germline ends lie 20 bases apart. The germline V gene sets CDR1 to SGHDT and CDR2 to YYEEEE. From its cysteine to its phenylalanine, the CDR3 spans 15 amino acids. The kept DNA is CDR3 alone, 45 bases in frame from the first base. To demonstrate the VDJtools post-analysis software, the study profiled TCR beta repertoires from the peripheral blood of around 13 young patients with multiple sclerosis. Multiple sclerosis patients were children and adolescents aged roughly 6 to 16 years. The TCR comes from a girl aged 5-17 years with multiple sclerosis. The rearranged segments are TRBV5-6 and TRBJ2-7; the D gene is perhaps TRBD2, on 7 matching bases. What was sequenced was blood. The CDR3 here reads CASYPLGGDRYEQYF. The DNA sequence is TGTGCCAGCTACCCGTTAGGGGGGGACCGCTACGAGCAGTACTTC.